This paragraph covers one T cell receptor beta chain sequence. Its antigen remains undetermined. No base quality values were provided; no much bigger clone lies one nucleotide off. The library was built by means of the immunoSEQ multiplex PCR assay. Per the original workflow: A statistical classification framework was built to diagnose cytomegalovirus status from the catalog of TCR beta chain sequences. TCRdb re-hosts the immuneACCESS table, in-frame sequences only. Its copies lack some clones; in the studies checked, an unresolved V gene accounts for under half of them, and the cause for the rest is not known. That table supplies the V and J calls and clone size; D and trimming were determined from the DNA. The sample records more than 70,000 clones, around 93% of which are singletons. The ten top clones hold roughly 0.94% of the sample. V gives up 0 bases and J gives up 6 bases, and the segment between their germline ends measures 9 bases. CDR1 and CDR2, looked up from the germline V gene (reference sequence), are SGHAT and FQDESV. The CDR3, cysteine through phenylalanine, is 14 amino acids long. Only the CDR3 part of the read is kept: 42 bases, read in frame from the first base.

This sample stems from a study of cytomegalovirus exposure and HLA in healthy donors (dated by TCRdb to about 2017). Study-wide context: According to a later analysis, one platform produced both the 110 or so validation repertoires and the 666 repertoires of the first cohort. The study was designed to test whether signatures of past pathogen exposure could be identified by cataloging public T cell receptors. A separate validation cohort of roughly 130 different subjects was used in addition to the approximately 700-subject first cohort. The study combined high-throughput TCR immunosequencing, statistical association of individual TCRs with disease status, and machine learning to predict cytomegalovirus infection status. General study outcomes and caveats: The classifier was reported to diagnose cytomegalovirus status with high specificity and sensitivity in both the original cohort and the validation cohort. The validation cohort had no HLA typing available for a later analysis, so co-occurrence within that cohort was assessed over all 120 or so repertoires. It was suggested by the authors that the approach could potentially be generalized to other disease states and immunological phenotypes. A later analysis found that TCRs clustered in the first cohort also tended to co-occur in the approximately 120 validation repertoires, with more than 90% of cluster scores above 0. In the study, around 150 TCR beta chains were listed as associated with cytomegalovirus. In vitro tests confirmed that a few of the cytomegalovirus-associated TCR beta chains recognize cytomegalovirus antigens. While some public TCRs were present in many individuals, most TCR sequences turned up only very rarely across donors.

The donors were included in the validation cohort of approximately 130 subjects, a group kept apart from the roughly 700-subject first cohort. The receptor chain draws on TRBV11-1 and TRBJ2-1, with TRBD2 perhaps the D gene, on 5 matching bases. The origin of this receptor is a woman aged 18-29 years in good health and CMV-seronegative. Source material: PBMCs. The bases are TGTGCCAGCAGCTTAGCGCGGGCTAGCAATGAGCAGTTCTTC. It specifies CASSLARASNEQFF.